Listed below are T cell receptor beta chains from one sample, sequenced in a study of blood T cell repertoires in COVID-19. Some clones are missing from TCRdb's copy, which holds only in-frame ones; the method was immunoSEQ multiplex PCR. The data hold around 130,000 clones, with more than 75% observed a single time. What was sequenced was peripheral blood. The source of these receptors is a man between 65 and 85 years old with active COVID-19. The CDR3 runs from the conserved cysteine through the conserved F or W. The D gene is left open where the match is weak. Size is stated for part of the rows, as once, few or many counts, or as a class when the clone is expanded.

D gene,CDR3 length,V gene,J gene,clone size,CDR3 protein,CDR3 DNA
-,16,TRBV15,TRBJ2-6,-,CATSRETGSGANVLTF,TGTGCCACCAGCAGAGAAACGGGCTCTGGGGCCAACGTCCTGACTTTC
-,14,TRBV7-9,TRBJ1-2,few,CASSLAQGQSGYTF,TGTGCCAGCAGCCTTGCGCAAGGACAGTCTGGCTACACCTTC
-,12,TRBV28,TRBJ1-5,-,CASSLWSQPQHF,TGTGCCAGCAGTTTATGGAGTCAGCCCCAGCATTTT
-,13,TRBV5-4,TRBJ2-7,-,CASSFKQGYEQYF,TGTGCCAGCAGCTTCAAACAGGGCTACGAGCAGTACTTC
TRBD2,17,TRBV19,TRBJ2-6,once,CASSIQAGDSGANVLTF,TGTGCCAGTAGTATTCAAGCGGGAGACTCTGGGGCCAACGTCCTGACTTTC
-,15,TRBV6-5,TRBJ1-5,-,CASRPLGAYNQPQHF,TGTGCCAGCAGACCCTTAGGGGCTTACAATCAGCCCCAGCATTTT
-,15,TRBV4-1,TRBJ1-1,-,CASSQLTGVNTEAFF,TGCGCCAGCAGCCAACTGACAGGAGTGAACACTGAAGCTTTCTTT
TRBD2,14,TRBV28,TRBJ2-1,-,CASSRSLAFNEQFF,TGTGCCAGCAGTAGATCACTAGCGTTCAATGAGCAGTTCTTC
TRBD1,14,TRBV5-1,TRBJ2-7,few,CASSPTGNSYEQYF,TGCGCCAGCAGCCCGACAGGGAACTCCTACGAGCAGTACTTC
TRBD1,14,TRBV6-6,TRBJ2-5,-,CASRYQGAGETQYF,TGTGCCAGCAGGTACCAGGGGGCCGGGGAGACCCAGTACTTC
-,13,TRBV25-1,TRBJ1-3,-,CASSEAGEYTIYF,TGTGCCAGCAGTGAAGCAGGGGAATACACCATATATTTT
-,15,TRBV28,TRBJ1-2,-,CASSLPRGGNYGYTF,TGTGCCAGCAGTTTACCTCGGGGGGGGAACTATGGCTACACCTTC
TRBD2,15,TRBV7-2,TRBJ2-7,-,CASSPSSGSSYEQYF,TGTGCCAGCAGCCCCAGCAGCGGGAGCTCCTACGAGCAGTACTTC
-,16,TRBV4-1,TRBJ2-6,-,CASSQEGGLGANVLTF,TGCGCCAGCAGCCAAGAGGGTGGGCTAGGGGCCAACGTCCTGACTTTC
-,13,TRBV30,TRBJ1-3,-,CAWTQGSGNTIYF,TGTGCCTGGACTCAGGGTTCGGGAAACACCATATATTTT
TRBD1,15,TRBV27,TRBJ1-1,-,CASSPGTGGRTEAFF,TGTGCCAGCAGTCCCGGGACAGGGGGTCGGACTGAAGCTTTCTTT
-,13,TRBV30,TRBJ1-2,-,CAWSGQESYGYTF,TGTGCCTGGAGTGGACAGGAGAGCTATGGCTACACCTTC
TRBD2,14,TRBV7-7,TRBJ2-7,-,CASSLAAGDYEQYF,TGTGCCAGCAGCTTAGCAGCGGGGGACTACGAGCAGTACTTC
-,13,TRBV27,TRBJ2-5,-,CASSPAAGETQYF,TGTGCCAGCAGTCCGGCGGCGGGAGAGACCCAGTACTTC
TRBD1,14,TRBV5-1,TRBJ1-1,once,CASSPRGLSTEAFF,TGCGCCAGCAGCCCCAGGGGGCTGAGCACTGAAGCTTTCTTT
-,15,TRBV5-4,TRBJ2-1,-,CASSLSSGGYNEQFF,TGTGCCAGCAGCTTGAGTAGCGGAGGGTACAATGAGCAGTTCTTC
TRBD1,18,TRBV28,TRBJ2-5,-,CASSFLPPGQGFGETQYF,TGTGCCAGCAGTTTCCTTCCCCCGGGACAGGGTTTCGGAGAGACCCAGTACTTC
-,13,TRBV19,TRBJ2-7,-,CASSPLGGYEQYF,TGTGCCAGTAGTCCCCTGGGGGGCTACGAGCAGTACTTC
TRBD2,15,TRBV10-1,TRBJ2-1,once,CASSAGGLAGDGQFF,TGCGCCAGCAGTGCCGGGGGACTAGCGGGAGACGGGCAGTTCTTC
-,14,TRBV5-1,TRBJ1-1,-,CASRSGTLNTEAFF,TGCGCCAGCAGATCGGGGACACTGAACACTGAAGCTTTCTTT
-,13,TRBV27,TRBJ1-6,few,CASSLGPAAPLHF,TGTGCCAGCAGTTTGGGTCCCGCGGCGCCCCTCCACTTT
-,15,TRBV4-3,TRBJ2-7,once,CASSQDSVASYEQYF,TGCGCCAGCAGCCAAGATTCGGTAGCGAGCTACGAGCAGTACTTC
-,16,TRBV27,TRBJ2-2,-,CASSPNSPSVTGELFF,TGTGCCAGCAGCCCAAACTCGCCCAGCGTCACCGGGGAGCTGTTTTTT
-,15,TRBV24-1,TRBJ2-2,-,CATRAGTQNTGELFF,TGTGCCACCAGGGCCGGGACACAGAACACCGGGGAGCTGTTTTTT
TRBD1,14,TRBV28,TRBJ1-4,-,CASRSGTGTEKLFF,TGTGCCAGCAGATCCGGGACAGGAACTGAAAAACTGTTTTTT
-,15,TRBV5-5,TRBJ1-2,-,CASSFEKETRNGYTF,TGTGCCAGCAGCTTTGAGAAGGAGACGAGGAATGGCTACACCTTC
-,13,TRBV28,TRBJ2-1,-,CASSPPQGWHGFF,TGTGCCAGCAGTCCCCCCCAGGGGTGGCATGGGTTCTTC
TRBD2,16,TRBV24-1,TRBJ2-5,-,CATSVSGLAGAETQYF,TGTGCCACCAGTGTTTCGGGACTAGCGGGAGCAGAGACCCAGTACTTC
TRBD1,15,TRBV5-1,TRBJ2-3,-,CASSLSGGTGDPQYF,TGCGCCAGCAGCTTAAGTGGGGGGACAGGGGATCCGCAGTATTTT
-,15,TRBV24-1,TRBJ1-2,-,CATSDLWGGDYGYTF,TGTGCCACCAGTGATCTGTGGGGGGGGGACTATGGCTACACCTTC
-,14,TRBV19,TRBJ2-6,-,CASSRVSGANVLTF,TGTGCCAGTAGTCGGGTCTCTGGGGCCAACGTCCTGACTTTC
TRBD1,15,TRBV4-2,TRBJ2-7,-,CASSQERTGGREQYF,TGTGCCAGCAGCCAAGAGAGAACAGGGGGAAGGGAGCAGTACTTC
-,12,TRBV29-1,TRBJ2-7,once,CSVTDSSYEQYF,TGCAGCGTTACGGACAGCTCCTACGAGCAGTACTTC
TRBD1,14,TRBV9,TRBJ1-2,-,CASSSGQGAYGYTF,TGTGCCAGCAGCTCGGGACAGGGGGCGTATGGCTACACCTTC
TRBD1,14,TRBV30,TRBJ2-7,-,CAWSVATGAYEQYF,TGTGCCTGGAGTGTCGCGACAGGGGCCTACGAGCAGTACTTC
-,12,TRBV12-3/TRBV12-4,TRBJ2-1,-,CASSHGSNEQFF,TGTGCCAGCAGTCACGGGAGTAATGAGCAGTTCTTC
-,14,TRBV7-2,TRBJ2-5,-,CASSLETSQETQYF,TGTGCCAGCAGCTTAGAGACTAGCCAAGAGACCCAGTACTTC
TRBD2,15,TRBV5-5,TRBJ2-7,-,CASSLNPGGGYEQYF,TGTGCCAGCAGCTTGAACCCGGGGGGTGGCTACGAGCAGTACTTC
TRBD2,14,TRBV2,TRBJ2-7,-,CASSALAGVDEQYF,TGTGCCAGCAGTGCCCTAGCGGGAGTGGACGAGCAGTACTTC
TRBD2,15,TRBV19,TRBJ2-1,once,CASTTTSGRFNEQFF,TGTGCCAGTACAACGACTAGCGGGAGATTTAATGAGCAGTTCTTC
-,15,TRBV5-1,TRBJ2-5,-,CASSPGYPGQETQYF,TGCGCCAGCAGCCCCGGATACCCGGGACAAGAGACCCAGTACTTC
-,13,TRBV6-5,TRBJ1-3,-,CASSSPVGNTIYF,TGTGCCAGCAGTAGTCCGGTTGGAAACACCATATATTTT
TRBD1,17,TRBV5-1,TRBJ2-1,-,CASSSTPGQGAYNEQFF,TGCGCCAGCAGCTCCACCCCCGGACAGGGGGCTTACAATGAGCAGTTCTTC
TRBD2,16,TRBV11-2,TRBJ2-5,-,CASSWTTSGRGGTQYF,TGTGCCAGCAGCTGGACTACTAGCGGGAGAGGCGGGACCCAGTACTTC
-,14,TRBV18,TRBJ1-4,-,CASSSLTKGEKLFF,TGTGCCAGCTCCTCTCTTACTAAAGGAGAAAAACTGTTTTTT
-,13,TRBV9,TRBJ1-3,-,CASSTHSGNTIYF,TGTGCCAGCTCGACTCACTCTGGAAACACCATATATTTT
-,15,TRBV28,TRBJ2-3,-,CASSFPQGGTDTQYF,TGTGCCAGCAGTTTTCCGCAGGGTGGCACAGATACGCAGTATTTT
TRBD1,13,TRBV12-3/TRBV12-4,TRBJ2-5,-,CASSGQGEETQYF,TGTGCCAGCAGTGGACAGGGTGAGGAGACCCAGTACTTC
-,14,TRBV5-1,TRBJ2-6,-,CASSLIVGANVLTF,TGCGCCAGCAGCTTGATAGTTGGGGCCAACGTCCTGACTTTC